The clone carrying this TCR beta chain was seen only a few times. Trimming pared 2 bases from V and 0 bases from J, leaving 11 bases between. Germline values: CDR1 LGHNA, CDR2 YNFKEQ. The CDR3 length is 16 residues. TCRdb keeps only in-frame clones here, not all; method: immunoSEQ multiplex PCR. This table holds fewer than 400,000 clones, around 83% found once. This sample is part of a study of blood T cell repertoires in COVID-19. Across the whole study: Nucleic acid was either cDNA or gDNA, and it came from T cells, B-cell-depleted T cells, or PBMCs.

This receptor was obtained from a man younger than 45 with active or convalescent COVID-19. Source material: peripheral blood. The chain employs TRBV4-2 and TRBJ2-1; a possible D gene is TRBD2 (5 bases). The CDR3 loop reads CASSQHGDSSYNEQFF. DNA of the CDR3: TGTGCCAGCAGCCAACACGGGGATAGCTCCTACAATGAGCAGTTCTTC.